This is a list of T cell receptor beta chains from one sample in a study of HIV-infected patients and healthy controls. TCRdb re-called the 5' RACE reads with MiXCR, one entry per CDR3 protein. Of about 70,000 distinct CDR3 sequences listed, roughly 16% are singletons. The sequenced sample was CD4+ T cells from blood. The receptors originated from a human donor in good health. Both conserved end residues are part of each CDR3. D genes are given only for firm matches. Expanded clones are given a class, and other clones once, few, many or no size at all.

v_gene: TRBV6-2/TRBV6-3
abundance: few
d_gene: TRBD2
j_gene: TRBJ2-1
CDR3aa: CASSLAGGQYNEQFF
CDR3nt: TGTGCCAGCAGTCTAGCGGGGGGCCAATACAATGAGCAGTTCTTC

v_gene: TRBV6-6
abundance: many
d_gene: .
j_gene: TRBJ1-1
CDR3aa: CASSYLGNTEAFF
CDR3nt: TGTGCCAGCAGTTACCTCGGTAACACTGAAGCTTTCTTT

v_gene: TRBV29-1
abundance: few
d_gene: .
j_gene: TRBJ2-3
CDR3aa: CSAGGTVTDTQYF
CDR3nt: TGCAGCGCCGGCGGGACTGTCACAGATACGCAGTATTTT

v_gene: TRBV6-2/TRBV6-3
abundance: .
d_gene: TRBD2
j_gene: TRBJ2-7
CDR3aa: CASSYTGLATLEQYF
CDR3nt: TGTGCCAGCAGTTATACGGGACTAGCCACCCTCGAGCAGTACTTC

v_gene: TRBV29-1
abundance: many
d_gene: .
j_gene: TRBJ2-4
CDR3aa: CSAGTTDIQYF
CDR3nt: TGCAGCGCCGGGACAACTGACATTCAGTACTTC

v_gene: TRBV19
abundance: few
d_gene: .
j_gene: TRBJ2-3
CDR3aa: CASSIAGGNTDTQYF
CDR3nt: TGTGCCAGTAGTATAGCGGGTGGCAACACAGATACGCAGTATTTT

v_gene: TRBV12-3/TRBV12-4
abundance: few
d_gene: .
j_gene: TRBJ1-1
CDR3aa: CASSLGGANTEAFF
CDR3nt: TGTGCCAGCAGTTTAGGAGGGGCGAACACTGAAGCTTTCTTT

v_gene: TRBV20-1
abundance: few
d_gene: .
j_gene: TRBJ2-1
CDR3aa: CSAWVYNEQFF
CDR3nt: TGCAGTGCTTGGGTGTACAATGAGCAGTTCTTC

v_gene: TRBV24-1
abundance: .
d_gene: .
j_gene: TRBJ2-5
CDR3aa: CATSDFRVQETQYF
CDR3nt: TGTGCCACCAGTGATTTTCGGGTCCAAGAGACCCAGTACTTC

v_gene: TRBV20-1
abundance: many
d_gene: .
j_gene: TRBJ2-2
CDR3aa: CSASRGIHTGELFF
CDR3nt: TGCAGTGCTAGCAGGGGCATCCACACCGGGGAGCTGTTTTTT

v_gene: TRBV29-1
abundance: many
d_gene: .
j_gene: TRBJ1-1
CDR3aa: CSVVSGATEAFF
CDR3nt: TGCAGCGTTGTGTCCGGGGCCACTGAAGCTTTCTTT

v_gene: TRBV9
abundance: many
d_gene: .
j_gene: TRBJ2-2
CDR3aa: CASSYGTPLAGELFF
CDR3nt: TGTGCCAGCAGCTACGGGACTCCTCTTGCCGGGGAGCTGTTTTTT

v_gene: TRBV7-2
abundance: few
d_gene: .
j_gene: TRBJ2-6
CDR3aa: CASSLVGLRSGANVLTF
CDR3nt: TGTGCCAGCAGCCTAGTGGGGCTGCGCTCTGGGGCCAACGTCCTGACTTTC

v_gene: TRBV21-1
abundance: .
d_gene: .
j_gene: TRBJ1-2
CDR3aa: CASPGTGLNYGYTF
CDR3nt: TGTGCCAGCCCCGGGACAGGGCTAAATTATGGCTACACCTTC